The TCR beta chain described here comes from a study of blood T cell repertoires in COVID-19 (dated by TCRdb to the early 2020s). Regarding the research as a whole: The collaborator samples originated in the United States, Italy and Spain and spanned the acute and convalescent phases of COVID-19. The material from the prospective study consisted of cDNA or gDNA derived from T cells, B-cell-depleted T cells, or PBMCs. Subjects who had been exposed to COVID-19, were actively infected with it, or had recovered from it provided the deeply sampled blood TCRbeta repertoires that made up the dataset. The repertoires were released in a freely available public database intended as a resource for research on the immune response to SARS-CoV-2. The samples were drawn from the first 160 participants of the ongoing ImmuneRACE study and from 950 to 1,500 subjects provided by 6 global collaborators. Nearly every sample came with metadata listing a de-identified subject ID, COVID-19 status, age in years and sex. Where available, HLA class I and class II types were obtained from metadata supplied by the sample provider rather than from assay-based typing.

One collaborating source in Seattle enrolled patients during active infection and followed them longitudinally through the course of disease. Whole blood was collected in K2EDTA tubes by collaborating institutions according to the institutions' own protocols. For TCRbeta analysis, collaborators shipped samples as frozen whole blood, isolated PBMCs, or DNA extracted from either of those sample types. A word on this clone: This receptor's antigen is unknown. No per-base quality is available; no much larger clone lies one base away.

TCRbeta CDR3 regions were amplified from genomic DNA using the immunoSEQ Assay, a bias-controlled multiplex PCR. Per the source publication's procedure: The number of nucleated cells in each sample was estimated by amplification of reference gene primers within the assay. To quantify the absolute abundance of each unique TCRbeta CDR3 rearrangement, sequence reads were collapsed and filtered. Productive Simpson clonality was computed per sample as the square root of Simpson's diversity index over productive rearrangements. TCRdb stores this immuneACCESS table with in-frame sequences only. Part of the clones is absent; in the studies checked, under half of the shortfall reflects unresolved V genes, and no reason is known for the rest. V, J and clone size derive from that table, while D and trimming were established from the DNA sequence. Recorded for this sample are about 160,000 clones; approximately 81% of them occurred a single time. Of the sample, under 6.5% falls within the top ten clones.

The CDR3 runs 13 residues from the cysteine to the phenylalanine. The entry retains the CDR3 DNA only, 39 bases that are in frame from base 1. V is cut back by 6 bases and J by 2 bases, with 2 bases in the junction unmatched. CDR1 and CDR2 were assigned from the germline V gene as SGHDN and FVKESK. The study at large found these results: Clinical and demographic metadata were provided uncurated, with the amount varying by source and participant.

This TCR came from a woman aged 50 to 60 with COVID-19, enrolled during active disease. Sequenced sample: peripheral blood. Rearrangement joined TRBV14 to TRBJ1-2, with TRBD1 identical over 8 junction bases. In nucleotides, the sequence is TGTGCCAGCAGTCGACAGGGGAACTATGGCTACACCTTC. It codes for CASSRQGNYGYTF.